This T cell receptor (beta chain) was recovered during a study of technical replicates of blood from several donors. Assay: immunoSEQ multiplex PCR; the TCRdb copy retains only in-frame clones and omits some. Of 75,000 to 95,000 clones in the sample, about nine tenths were seen once. The V segment lost 5 bases and the J segment 5 bases; nucleotides outside the gene matches: 9. Germline loops: CDR1 MNHEY, CDR2 SMNVEV (reference sequence). CDR3 length: 15 residues. Sequenced material: T cells isolated from PBMCs. The rearrangement uses TRBV27 and TRBJ1-1, with 9 bases matching TRBD1. The receptor comes from a human donor in good health. CDR3 nucleotides: TGTGCCAGCAGTCCTACGGGGACAGGGTGGACTGAAGCTTTCTTT. This encodes CASSPTGTGWTEAFF.